This entry describes one T cell receptor (beta chain). The read ends 3 residues early relative to the CDR3; the germline J gene fills the gap. The data derive from a study of Tregs in tolerant kidney transplant recipients. The CDR3 has 12 amino acids. Germline-derived CDR1 and CDR2 are SGHTA and FQGNSA. Unmatched junction bases numbered 2, after V lost 3 bases and J lost 9 bases. Recipients received nonmyeloablative bone marrow transplants from related graft donors, with transient mixed chimerism. The repertoire was sequenced with immunoSEQ multiplex PCR; TCRdb's copy has only in-frame clones and lacks some. This sample carries about 2,200 clones, with 40% to 50% going to the ten biggest clones.

The chain has TRBV7-2 and TRBJ2-1; 7 bases fit TRBD1. The source material was CD8+ T cells from blood (PBMCs), sampled 6 months after the transplant. This sequence originates from a human patient who received a combined kidney and bone marrow transplant. The graft donor may account for some of the T cells. The CDR3 reads CASSFRGPEQFF. Partial CDR3 DNA: TGTGCCAGCAGCTTTAGGGGGCCTGAG.